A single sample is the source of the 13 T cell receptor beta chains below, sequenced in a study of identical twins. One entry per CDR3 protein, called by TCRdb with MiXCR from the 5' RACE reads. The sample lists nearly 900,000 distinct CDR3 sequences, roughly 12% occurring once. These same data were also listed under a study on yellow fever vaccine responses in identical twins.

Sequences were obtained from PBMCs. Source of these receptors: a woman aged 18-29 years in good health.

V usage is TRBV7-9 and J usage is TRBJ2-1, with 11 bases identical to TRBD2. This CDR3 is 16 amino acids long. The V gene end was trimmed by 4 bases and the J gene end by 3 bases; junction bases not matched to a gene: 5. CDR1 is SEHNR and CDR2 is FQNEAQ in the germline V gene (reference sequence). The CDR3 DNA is TGTGCCAGCAGCTCCATAGCGGGAGGGTTCTACAATGAGCAGTTCTTC. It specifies CASSSIAGGFYNEQFF.

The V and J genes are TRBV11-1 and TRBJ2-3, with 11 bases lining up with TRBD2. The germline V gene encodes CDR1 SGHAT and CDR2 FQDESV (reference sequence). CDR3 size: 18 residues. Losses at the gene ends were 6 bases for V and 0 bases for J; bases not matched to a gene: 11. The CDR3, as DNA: TGTGCCAGCAGACCTACTAGCGGGGGCCGAAAAAGCACAGATACGCAGTATTTT. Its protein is CASRPTSGGRKSTDTQYF.

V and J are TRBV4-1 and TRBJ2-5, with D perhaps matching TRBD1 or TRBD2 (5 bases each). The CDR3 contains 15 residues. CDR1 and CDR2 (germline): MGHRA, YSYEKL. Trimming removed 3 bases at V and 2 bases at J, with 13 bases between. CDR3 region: CASSHPGTGQETQYF. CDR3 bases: TGCGCCAGCAGCCATCCAGGGACGGGACAAGAGACCCAGTACTTC.

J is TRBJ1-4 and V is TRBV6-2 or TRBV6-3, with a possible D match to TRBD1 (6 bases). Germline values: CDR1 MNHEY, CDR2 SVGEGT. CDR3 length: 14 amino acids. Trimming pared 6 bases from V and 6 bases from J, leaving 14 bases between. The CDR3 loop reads CASSLDRLDEKLFF. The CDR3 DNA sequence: TGTGCCAGCAGCCTGGACAGATTGGATGAAAAACTGTTTTTT.

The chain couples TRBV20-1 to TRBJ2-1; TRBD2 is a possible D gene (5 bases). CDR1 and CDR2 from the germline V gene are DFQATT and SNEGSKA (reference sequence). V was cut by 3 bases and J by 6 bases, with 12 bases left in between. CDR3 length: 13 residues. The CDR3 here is CSARRAVVNEQFF. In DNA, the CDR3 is TGCAGTGCTAGGAGGGCCGTGGTCAATGAGCAGTTCTTC.

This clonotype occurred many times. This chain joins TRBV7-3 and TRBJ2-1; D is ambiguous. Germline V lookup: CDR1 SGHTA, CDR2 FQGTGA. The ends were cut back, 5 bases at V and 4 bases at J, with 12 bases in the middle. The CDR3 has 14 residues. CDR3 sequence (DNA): TGTGCCAGCAGCCCTACCGGGCAATACAATGAGCAGTTCTTC. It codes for CASSPTGQYNEQFF.

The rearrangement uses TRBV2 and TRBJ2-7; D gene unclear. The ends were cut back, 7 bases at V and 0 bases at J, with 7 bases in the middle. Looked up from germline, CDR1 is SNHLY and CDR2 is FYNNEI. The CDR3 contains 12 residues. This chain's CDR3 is CASMQSSYEQYV. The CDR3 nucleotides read TGTGCCAGCATGCAGAGCTCCTACGAGCAGTACGTC.

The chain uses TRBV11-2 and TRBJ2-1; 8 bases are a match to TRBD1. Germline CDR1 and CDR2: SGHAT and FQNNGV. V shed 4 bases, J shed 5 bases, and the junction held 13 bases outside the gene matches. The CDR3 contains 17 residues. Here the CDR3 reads CASSSRTGILGDNEQFF. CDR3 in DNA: TGTGCCAGCAGCTCCCGGACAGGGATTTTAGGGGACAATGAGCAGTTCTTC.

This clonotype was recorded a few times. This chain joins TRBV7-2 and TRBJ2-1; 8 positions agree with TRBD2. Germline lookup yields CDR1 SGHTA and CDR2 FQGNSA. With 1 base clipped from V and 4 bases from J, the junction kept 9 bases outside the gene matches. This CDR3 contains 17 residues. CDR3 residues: CASSLVESGGAYNEQFF. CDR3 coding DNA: TGTGCCAGCAGCTTAGTAGAGAGCGGGGGAGCTTACAATGAGCAGTTCTTC.

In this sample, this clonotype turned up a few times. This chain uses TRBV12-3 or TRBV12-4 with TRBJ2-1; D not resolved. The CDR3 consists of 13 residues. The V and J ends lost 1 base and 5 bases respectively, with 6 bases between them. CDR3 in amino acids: CASSLGHNNEQFF. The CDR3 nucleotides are TGTGCCAGCAGTTTAGGGCATAACAATGAGCAGTTCTTC.

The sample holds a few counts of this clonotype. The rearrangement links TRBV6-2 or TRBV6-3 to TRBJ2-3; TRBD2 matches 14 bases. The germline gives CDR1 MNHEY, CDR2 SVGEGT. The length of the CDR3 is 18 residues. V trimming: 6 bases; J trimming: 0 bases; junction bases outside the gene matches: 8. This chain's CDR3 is CASSPWTSGGPSTDTQYF. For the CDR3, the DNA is TGTGCCAGCAGCCCCTGGACTAGCGGGGGGCCTAGCACAGATACGCAGTATTTT.

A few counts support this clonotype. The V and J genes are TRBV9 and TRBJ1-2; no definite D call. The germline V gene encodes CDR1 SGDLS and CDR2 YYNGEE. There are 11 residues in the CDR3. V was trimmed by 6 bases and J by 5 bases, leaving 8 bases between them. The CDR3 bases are TGTGCCAGCACCTTGGCTTATGGCTACACCTTC. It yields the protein CASTLAYGYTF. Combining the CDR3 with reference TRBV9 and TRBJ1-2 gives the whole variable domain DSGVTQTPKHLITATGQRVTLRCSPRSGDLSVYWYQQSLDQGLQFLIQYYNGEERAKGNILERFSAQQFPDLHSELNLSSLELGDSALYFCASTLAYGYTFGSGTRLTVV.

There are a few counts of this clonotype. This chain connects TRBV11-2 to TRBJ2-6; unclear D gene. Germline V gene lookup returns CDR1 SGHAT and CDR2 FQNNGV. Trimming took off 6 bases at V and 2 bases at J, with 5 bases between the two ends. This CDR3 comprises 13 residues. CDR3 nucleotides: TGTGCCAGCAGACTCACTGGGGCCAACGTCCTGACTTTC. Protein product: CASRLTGANVLTF.